This T cell receptor beta chain was documented in a study of CD4 T cells in relation to SARS-CoV-2 and coronaviruses. Whole-study results and caveats: Compared with monoreactive clones, crossreactive clones showed significantly weaker SARS-CoV-2 expansion.

V was clipped by 6 bases and J by 2 bases; unmatched bases: 6. The germline CDR1 and CDR2 sequences are MNHEY and SVGAGI. There are 14 residues in the CDR3. With regard to this clone: The antigen is undetermined.

Naive and memory CD4+ T cell DNA was deep-sequenced without culture. Here immunoSEQ multiplex PCR was the method, and the copy in TCRdb shows in-frame clones only, minus some. The repertoire holds approximately 60,000 clones, about 91% seen once, with about 0.36% in the top ten. This TCR came from an adult with COVID-19. The sequenced sample was naive CD4+ T cells from PBMCs. The subset here: naive CD4+ T cells isolated by negative enrichment. The chain combines TRBV6-5 with TRBJ2-7; the match to TRBD1 covers 8 bases. The CDR3 loop is CASRTRQGPYEQYF. In DNA form, the CDR3 reads TGTGCCAGCAGGACTCGACAGGGGCCCTACGAGCAGTACTTC.